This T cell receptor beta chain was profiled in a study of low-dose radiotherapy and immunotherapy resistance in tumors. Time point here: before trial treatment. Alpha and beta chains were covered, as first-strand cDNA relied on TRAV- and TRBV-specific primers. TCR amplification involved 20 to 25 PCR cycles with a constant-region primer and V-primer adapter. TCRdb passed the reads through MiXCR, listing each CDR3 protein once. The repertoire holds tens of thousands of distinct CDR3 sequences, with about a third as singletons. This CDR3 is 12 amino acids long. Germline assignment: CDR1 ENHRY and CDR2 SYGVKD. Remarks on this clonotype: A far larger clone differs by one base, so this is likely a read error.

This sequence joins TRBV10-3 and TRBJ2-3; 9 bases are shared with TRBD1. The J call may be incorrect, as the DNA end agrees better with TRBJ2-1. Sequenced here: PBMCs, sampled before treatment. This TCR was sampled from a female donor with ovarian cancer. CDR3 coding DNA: TGTGCCATCACCCCGGGACAGGGAGAGCAGTTCTTC. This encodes CAITPGQGEQFF.